This T cell receptor beta chain derives from a study of regulatory dendritic cells for organ transplantation. Germline assignment: CDR1 SEHNR and CDR2 FQNEAQ (reference sequence). This CDR3 has 16 residues. With 6 bases removed from V and 2 bases from J, the gap between germline ends came to 18 bases. Using immunoSEQ multiplex PCR, the repertoire was profiled, and TCRdb retains in-frame clones only, with some absent. The data hold 9,000 to 13,000 clones, with around 66% observed a single time. The chain is built from TRBV7-9 and TRBJ2-3, with D possibly TRBD1 on 6 matching bases. Specimen: memory CD8+ T cells from blood. Subset given: CD45RO+ memory T cells. This sequence originates from a human donor in good health. CDR3 in DNA: TGTGCCAGCAGTGAAGGGGGTTCAGACATCACAGATACGCAGTATTTT. Translated, it gives CASSEGGSDITDTQYF.